The text below deals with one T cell receptor (beta chain). No antigen is known for it. Base qualities are not provided; no much larger clone lies one nucleotide away. Collaborating institutions collected whole blood in K2EDTA tubes following their own protocols. For TCRbeta analysis, collaborators shipped samples in one of three forms: frozen whole blood, isolated PBMCs, or DNA extracted from either of those sample types. The germline V gene specifies SQVTM as CDR1 and ANQGSEA as CDR2. V is trimmed back by 4 bases and J by 4 bases, and the junction contains 5 bases that no gene match accounts for. The CDR3 covers 13 residues, taking in both the cysteine and the phenylalanine. CDR3 DNA is the only sequence kept; it has 39 bases, read in frame from the first base. This record comes from a study of blood T cell repertoires in COVID-19 (TCRdb year 2020). At the level of the whole study: Collaborator samples came from the United States, Italy and Spain and covered acute and convalescent phases of COVID-19. A de-identified subject ID, COVID-19 status, age in years and sex were almost always included in the sample metadata. Samples came from the ongoing ImmuneRACE study (first 160 participants) plus 1,254 subjects from 6 global collaborators. The repertoires were released in a freely available public database intended as a resource for research on the immune response to SARS-CoV-2. The material from the prospective study consisted of cDNA or gDNA derived from T cells, B-cell-depleted T cells, or PBMCs. Deeply sampled blood TCRbeta repertoires from subjects exposed to, actively infected with, or recovered from COVID-19 were included in the dataset. Where HLA class I and class II types were available, the types were taken from metadata supplied by the sample provider, not from assay-based typing.

The paper's findings and limits, for the study overall: The amount of clinical and demographic metadata varied by source and participant and was provided uncurated.

TCRbeta CDR3 regions were amplified from genomic DNA by means of the immunoSEQ Assay, a bias-controlled multiplex PCR. The published analysis was carried out like this. Within the assay, amplification of reference gene primers was used to estimate how many nucleated cells each sample contained. Sequence reads were collapsed and filtered to measure the absolute abundance of every unique TCRbeta CDR3 rearrangement. For each sample, productive Simpson clonality was calculated by taking the square root of Simpson's diversity index across productive rearrangements. In TCRdb, the immuneACCESS table is reduced to in-frame sequences with V and J assigned. These tables do not hold every clone; where another copy was compared, an unresolved V gene accounts for under half, and the others remain unexplained. The V and J calls and clone size are taken from that table; D and trimming were inferred from the DNA. The table for this sample lists 55,000 to 80,000 clones; approximately 90% of them were counted only once. The ten largest clonotypes hold around 1.2% of the sample.

The sequencing input was peripheral blood. The TCR comes from a woman between 55 and 75 years old with acute or convalescent COVID-19. The rearrangement joined TRBV29-1 to TRBJ2-5; 8 bases in the junction line up with TRBD1. The sequence in DNA is TGCAGCGTTGCTCCAGGGGGCTCAGAGACCCAGTACTTC. Its translation is CSVAPGGSETQYF.